This is a list of T cell receptor beta chains from one sample in a study of PD-1 blockade in classical Hodgkin lymphoma. Data came from immunoSEQ multiplex PCR; TCRdb stores just in-frame clones and leaves some out. The sample includes under 40,000 clones, around 85% seen only once; the top ten take roughly 17%. Sequences were derived from peripheral blood mononuclear cells (PBMCs), sampled before the fourth cycle of nivolumab. All receptors derive from a human donor with classical Hodgkin lymphoma. Each CDR3 is given with its conserved first and last residue.

v_call	j_call	cdr3_length	cdr3_aa
TRBV7-9	TRBJ2-7	11	CASSSHYEQYF
TRBV5-6	TRBJ2-1	14	CASSIGRLWNEQFF
TRBV10-3	TRBJ2-3	14	CAIREQGGLDTQYF
TRBV5-1	TRBJ1-2	15	CASSLAPGEGDGYTF
TRBV9	TRBJ2-7	15	CASSFGGSGVYEQYF
TRBV19	TRBJ1-5	15	CASSIGGQSNQPQHF
TRBV5-5	TRBJ2-2	17	CASSSPMGGSNTGELFF
TRBV7-9	TRBJ1-3	14	CASSLLGSGNTIYF
TRBV11-2	TRBJ2-1	12	CASSRTYNEQFF
TRBV19	TRBJ2-2	14	CASTRTGNTGELFF
TRBV5-1	TRBJ2-1	15	CASSLTAGVGNEQFF
TRBV7-4	TRBJ2-1	13	CASSFGQYNEQFF
TRBV7-6	TRBJ1-4	15	CASSSNRGFGEKLFF
TRBV30	TRBJ1-4	14	CAWGRQGYEEKLFF
TRBV30	TRBJ2-3	14	CAWTTGSGPDTQYF
TRBV19	TRBJ2-1	16	CASSRLPSGRDNEQFF
TRBV7-9	TRBJ1-2	13	CASSLGGSYGYTF